Listed here are 15 T cell receptor beta chains from one sample, sequenced in a study of blood T cell repertoires in COVID-19. Assay: immunoSEQ multiplex PCR; the TCRdb copy retains only in-frame clones and omits some. The sample carries about 98,000 clones, around 82% recorded once. The sample consisted of peripheral blood. These receptors were obtained from a man aged 65 to 79 with active or convalescent COVID-19.

The rearrangement uses TRBV28 and TRBJ1-5; D unclear. This CDR3 contains 12 residues. Trimming removed 2 bases from V and 7 bases from J, with 6 bases in between. Germline CDR1 and CDR2: MDHEN and SYDVKM. For the CDR3, the DNA is TGTGCCAGCAGTTTAAGCACCCAGCCCCAGCATTTT. This encodes CASSLSTQPQHF.

The rearrangement uses TRBV5-5 and TRBJ1-4; D remains unclear. The germline gives CDR1 SGHKS, CDR2 YYEKEE (reference sequence). The CDR3 runs to 15 residues. V was clipped by 4 bases and J by 7 bases, with 17 bases between them. DNA for the CDR3: TGTGCCAGCAGCCCCAGACTAACTGCTACTGAAAAACTGTTTTTT. Protein sequence: CASSPRLTATEKLFF.

This clone occurred a few times. The V and J genes are TRBV10-3 and TRBJ2-5; 7 positions agree with TRBD2. Germline V gives CDR1 ENHRY, CDR2 SYGVKD. V shed 10 bases, J shed 2 bases, and the junction held 10 bases outside the gene matches. The CDR3 runs 14 residues. The chain's CDR3 is CATGGGLTQETQYF. CDR3 bases: TGTGCCACTGGGGGGGGACTCACTCAAGAGACCCAGTACTTC.

The chain carries TRBV13 and TRBJ2-2, with TRBD2 matching over 9 bases. The V segment lost 1 base and the J segment 4 bases; nucleotides outside the gene matches: 4. The germline V gene encodes CDR1 PRHDT and CDR2 FYEKMQ (reference sequence). This CDR3 has 16 amino acids. The CDR3, as DNA: TGTGCCAGCAGCTTAGTTGGCGGGGGGGCCACCGGGGAGCTGTTTTTT. This gives the protein CASSLVGGGATGELFF.

The V gene is TRBV28, the J gene TRBJ1-3; 7 bases align to TRBD1. Trimming removed 2 bases from V and 0 bases from J; junction bases left unmatched: 4. CDR3 length equals 16 residues. Looked up from germline, CDR1 is MDHEN and CDR2 is SYDVKM. The CDR3 sequence is CASSLTGTDSGNTIYF. The CDR3 DNA is TGTGCCAGCAGTTTAACCGGGACAGACTCTGGAAACACCATATATTTT.

The chain joins TRBV14 to TRBJ2-3, with a weak D call TRBD2 (6 bases). Germline assignment: CDR1 SGHDN and CDR2 FVKESK. V shed 4 bases and J shed 3 bases, with 17 bases lying between them. This CDR3 has 16 amino acids. The CDR3 is CASSLRRQGGTDTQYF. CDR3 sequence (DNA): TGTGCCAGCAGCCTCCGACGACAAGGAGGGACAGATACGCAGTATTTT.

J is TRBJ1-6 and V is TRBV12-3 or TRBV12-4, with 9 bases matching TRBD1. CDR3 length equals 11 residues. Trimming at V came to 5 bases and at J to 13 bases, leaving 0 bases not matched to a gene. CDR3 loop: CASSDRGPLHF. CDR3 DNA sequence: TGTGCCAGCAGTGACAGGGGGCCCCTCCACTTT.

V usage is TRBV19 and J usage is TRBJ1-5, with a possible D match to TRBD1 (6 bases). The ends were cut back, 6 bases at V and 4 bases at J, with 19 bases in the middle. The CDR3 spans 16 residues. Germline assignment: CDR1 LNHDA and CDR2 SQIVND (reference sequence). CDR3 nucleotides: TGTGCCAGTAGCCGTCTCATCGGGCAGGGGAATCAGCCCCAGCATTTT. This translates into CASSRLIGQGNQPQHF.

This clone was seen many times. V is TRBV7-2 and J is TRBJ2-3, with 13 bases fitting TRBD2. The CDR3 consists of 16 residues. Germline loops: CDR1 SGHTA, CDR2 FQGNSA. Germline trimming cut 1 base from V and 8 bases from J; bases unmatched to any gene: 6. The CDR3 protein is CASSLGRTSGGGTQYF. The CDR3 DNA reads as TGTGCCAGCAGCTTAGGGCGGACTAGCGGGGGAGGTACGCAGTATTTT.

J is TRBJ2-3 and V is TRBV18, with 9 positions matching TRBD1. Unmatched junction bases numbered 5, after V lost 3 bases and J lost 7 bases. Germline V CDR1 and CDR2: KGHSH, LQKENI. This CDR3 region has 14 residues. The CDR3 sequence is CASSPGQGLNTQYF. CDR3 in DNA: TGTGCCAGCTCACCTGGACAGGGGCTGAATACGCAGTATTTT. Using reference TRBV18 and TRBJ2-3 for the parts outside the CDR3, the full variable domain is NAGVMQNPRHLVRRRGQEARLRCSPMKGHSHVYWYRQLPEEGLKFMVYLQKENIIDESGMPKERFSAEFPKEGPSILRIQQVVRGDSAAYFCASSPGQGLNTQYFGPGTRLTVL.

This clone was seen more than once but under ten times. The CDR3 DNA reads as TGTGCCAGCAGCCCTAAAGGACTAGGGGTGACCCAGTACTTC. It yields the protein CASSPKGLGVTQYF. The V gene is TRBV7-2, the J gene TRBJ2-5, with 7 bases lining up with TRBD2. Trimming at V came to 5 bases and at J to 7 bases, leaving 10 bases not matched to a gene. Per the germline V gene, CDR1 is SGHTA and CDR2 is FQGNSA. The CDR3 sequence is 14 residues long.

The chain couples TRBV10-2 to TRBJ1-1; D ambiguous. Germline assignment: CDR1 WSHSY and CDR2 SAAADI. V was pared by 4 bases and J by 7 bases, with 10 bases between. The CDR3 is made up of 12 amino acids. The CDR3 loop is CASSAAVFEAFF. The CDR3 nucleotides are TGCGCCAGCAGTGCGGCGGTATTTGAAGCTTTCTTT.

The V and J genes are TRBV7-6 and TRBJ2-1, with TRBD1 as a possible D gene (5 bases). From germline, CDR1 is SGHVS and CDR2 FNYEAQ. The CDR3 has 15 amino acids. Deletions cut 1 base from V and 6 bases from J, with 13 bases between. The CDR3 here is CASSLEAGYSNEQFF. The CDR3 nucleotides read TGTGCCAGCAGCTTAGAGGCAGGGTATAGCAATGAGCAGTTCTTC.

Comments on this clone: Other DNA variants within this sample encode the same CDR3. The rearrangement uses TRBV9 and TRBJ1-6, with no clear D. The CDR3 length is 14 residues. The germline V gene has CDR1 SGDLS and CDR2 YYNGEE. V was clipped by 0 bases and J by 7 bases, with 8 bases between them. The CDR3 protein is CASSVGSGNSPLHF. The CDR3 nucleotides read TGTGCCAGCAGCGTAGGATCGGGGAATTCACCCCTCCACTTT.

For this clone: The CDR3 does not end in the conserved phenylalanine or tryptophan, so this is likely a read error. Because the CDR3's place on the DNA is in doubt, the DNA is left out and the CDR3 is given as listed by TCRdb. The chain joins TRBV7-6 to TRBJ1-4; TRBD1 reflects the table's D call only, with no check against the DNA. Germline V CDR1 and CDR2: SGHVS, FNYEAQ. The CDR3 spans 9 amino acids, including both terminal residues. This CDR3 reads CASSYEQGN.